Each of the 2 T cell receptor beta chains below was sequenced from the same sample in a study of shared T cell receptors in the human thymus. Clones were read by immunoSEQ multiplex PCR, and TCRdb kept only the in-frame ones, dropping some. The data hold under 700,000 clones, with about 84% observed a single time. The data were also submitted as part of a second study, on human thymus T cells.

Sequencing used thymocytes. These receptors originate from a boy under two years old with a congenital heart defect.

The gene calls are TRBV29-1 and TRBJ1-5; perhaps TRBD1 as D (6 bases). Trimming pared 4 bases from V and 4 bases from J, leaving 17 bases between. The germline gives CDR1 SQVTM, CDR2 ANQGSEA. The CDR3 totals 15 residues. Here the CDR3 DNA reads TGCAGCGTTGCCGATTCAGGGGAGGGAAATCAGCCCCAGCATTTT. Amino acid sequence: CSVADSGEGNQPQHF.

This chain links TRBV6-6 with TRBJ2-1; no clear D. This CDR3 region has 11 residues. Germline lookup yields CDR1 MNHNY and CDR2 SVGAGI (reference sequence). V was cut by 6 bases and J by 7 bases, with 7 bases left in between. CDR3 DNA: TGTGCCAGCAGCAGATGGAATGAGCAGTTCTTC. Encoded protein: CASSRWNEQFF.